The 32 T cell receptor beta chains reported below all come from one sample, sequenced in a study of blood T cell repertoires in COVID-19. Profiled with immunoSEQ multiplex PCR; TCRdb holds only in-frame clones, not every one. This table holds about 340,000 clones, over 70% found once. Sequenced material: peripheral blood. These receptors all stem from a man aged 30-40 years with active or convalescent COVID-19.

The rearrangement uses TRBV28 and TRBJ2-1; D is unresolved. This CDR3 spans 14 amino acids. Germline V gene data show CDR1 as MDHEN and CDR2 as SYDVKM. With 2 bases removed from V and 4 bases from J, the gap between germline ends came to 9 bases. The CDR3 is CASSLGGLYNEQFF. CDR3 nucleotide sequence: TGTGCCAGCAGTTTAGGCGGTTTGTACAATGAGCAGTTCTTC. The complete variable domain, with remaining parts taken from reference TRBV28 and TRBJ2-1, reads DVKVTQSSRYLVKRTGEKVFLECVQDMDHENMFWYRQDPGLGLRLIYFSYDVKMKEKGDIPEGYSVSREKKERFSLILESASTNQTSMYLCASSLGGLYNEQFFGPGTRLTVL.

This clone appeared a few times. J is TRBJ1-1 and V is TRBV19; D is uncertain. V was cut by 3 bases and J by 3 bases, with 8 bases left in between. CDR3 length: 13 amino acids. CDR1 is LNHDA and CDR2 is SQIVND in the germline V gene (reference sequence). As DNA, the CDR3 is TGTGCCAGTAGTATGAGGGTACACACTGAAGCTTTCTTT. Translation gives CASSMRVHTEAFF. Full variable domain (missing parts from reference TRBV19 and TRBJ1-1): DGGITQSPKYLFRKEGQNVTLSCEQNLNHDAMYWYRQDPGQGLRLIYYSQIVNDFQKGDIAEGYSVSREKKESFPLTVTSAQKNPTAFYLCASSMRVHTEAFFGQGTRLTVV.

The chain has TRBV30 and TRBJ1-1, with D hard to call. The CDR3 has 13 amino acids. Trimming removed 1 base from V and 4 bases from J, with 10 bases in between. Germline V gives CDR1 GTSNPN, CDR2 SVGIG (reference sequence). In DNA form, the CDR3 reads TGTGCCTGGAGTGCACCACCGGGCACTGAAGCTTTCTTT. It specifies CAWSAPPGTEAFF.

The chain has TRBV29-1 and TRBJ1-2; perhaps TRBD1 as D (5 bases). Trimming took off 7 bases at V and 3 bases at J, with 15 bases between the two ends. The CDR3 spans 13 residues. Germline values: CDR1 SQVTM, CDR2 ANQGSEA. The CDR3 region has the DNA TGCAGCGCTGGGTCAGGCAGGGACTATGGCTACACCTTC. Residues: CSAGSGRDYGYTF.

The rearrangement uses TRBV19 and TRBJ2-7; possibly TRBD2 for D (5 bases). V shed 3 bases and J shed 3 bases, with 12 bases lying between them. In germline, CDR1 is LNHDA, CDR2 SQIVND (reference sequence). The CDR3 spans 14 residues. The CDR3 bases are TGTGCCAGTAGTATTATGAGCGGCAGCTACGAGCAGTACTTC. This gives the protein CASSIMSGSYEQYF.

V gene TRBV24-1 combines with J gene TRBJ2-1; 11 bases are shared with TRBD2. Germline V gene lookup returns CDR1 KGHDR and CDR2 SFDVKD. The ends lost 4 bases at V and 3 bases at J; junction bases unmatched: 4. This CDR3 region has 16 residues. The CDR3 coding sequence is TGTGCCACCAGTGACTCCGGGACTAGCGGCTACAATGAGCAGTTCTTC. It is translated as CATSDSGTSGYNEQFF.

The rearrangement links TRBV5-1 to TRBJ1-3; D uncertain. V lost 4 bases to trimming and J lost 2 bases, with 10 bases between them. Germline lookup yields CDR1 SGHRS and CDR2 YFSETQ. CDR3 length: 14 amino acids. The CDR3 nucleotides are TGCGCCAGCAGCCCCTTCTCTCCTGGAAACACCATATATTTT. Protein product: CASSPFSPGNTIYF.

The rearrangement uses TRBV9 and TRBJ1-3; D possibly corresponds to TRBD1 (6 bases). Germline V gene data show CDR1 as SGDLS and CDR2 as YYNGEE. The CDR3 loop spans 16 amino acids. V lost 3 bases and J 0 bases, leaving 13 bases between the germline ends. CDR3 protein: CASSEGGGFSGNTIYF. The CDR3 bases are TGTGCCAGCAGCGAAGGGGGGGGGTTCTCTGGAAACACCATATATTTT.

CDR3 loop: CASSQEDRAYEQYF. The CDR3 nucleotides read TGCGCCAGCAGCCAAGAGGACAGAGCCTACGAGCAGTACTTC. The chain employs TRBV4-3 and TRBJ2-7; D may be TRBD1 (6 bases). The germline V and J ends were trimmed by 0 bases and 2 bases, with 8 bases remaining between them. Germline V gene sequence: CDR1 LGHNA, CDR2 YSLEER. The CDR3 totals 14 residues.

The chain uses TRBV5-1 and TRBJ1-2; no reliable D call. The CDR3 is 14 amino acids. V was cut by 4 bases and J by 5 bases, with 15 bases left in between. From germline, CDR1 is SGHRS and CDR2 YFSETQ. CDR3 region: CASSPRVGGYGYTF. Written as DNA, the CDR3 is TGCGCCAGCAGCCCCCGGGTCGGCGGGTATGGCTACACCTTC.

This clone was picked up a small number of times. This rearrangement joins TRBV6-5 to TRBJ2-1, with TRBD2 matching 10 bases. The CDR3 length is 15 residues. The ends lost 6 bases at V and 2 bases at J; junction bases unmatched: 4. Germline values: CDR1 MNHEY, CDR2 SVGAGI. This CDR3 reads CASRSSGGTYNEQFF. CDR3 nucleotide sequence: TGTGCCAGCAGGTCTAGCGGGGGTACCTACAATGAGCAGTTCTTC.

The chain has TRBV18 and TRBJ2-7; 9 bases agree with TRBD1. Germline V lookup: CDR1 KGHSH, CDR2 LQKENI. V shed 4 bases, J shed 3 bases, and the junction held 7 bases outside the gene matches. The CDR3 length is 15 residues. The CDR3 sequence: CASSQDRDRVYEQYF. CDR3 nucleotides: TGTGCCAGCTCACAGGACCGGGACAGGGTCTACGAGCAGTACTTC.

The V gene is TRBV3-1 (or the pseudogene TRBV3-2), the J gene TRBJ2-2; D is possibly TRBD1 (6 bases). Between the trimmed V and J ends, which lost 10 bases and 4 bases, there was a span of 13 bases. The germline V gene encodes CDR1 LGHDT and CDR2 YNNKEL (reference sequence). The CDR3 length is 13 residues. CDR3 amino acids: CATRRGGTGELFF. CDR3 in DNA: TGTGCCACCAGGCGAGGGGGCACCGGGGAGCTGTTTTTT.

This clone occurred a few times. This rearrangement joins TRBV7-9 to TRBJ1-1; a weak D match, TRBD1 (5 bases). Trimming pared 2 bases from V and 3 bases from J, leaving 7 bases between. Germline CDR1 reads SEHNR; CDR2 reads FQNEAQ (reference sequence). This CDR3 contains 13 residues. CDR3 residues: CASSLTRDTEAFF. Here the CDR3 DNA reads TGTGCCAGCAGCTTAACCAGGGACACTGAAGCTTTCTTT.

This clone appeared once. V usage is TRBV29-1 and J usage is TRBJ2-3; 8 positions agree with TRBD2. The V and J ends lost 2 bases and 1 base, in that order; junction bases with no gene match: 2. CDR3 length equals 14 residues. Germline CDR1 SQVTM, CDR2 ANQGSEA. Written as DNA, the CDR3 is TGCAGCGTTGAACTTAGCGGGGGCACAGATACGCAGTATTTT. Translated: CSVELSGGTDTQYF.

CDR3: CASSLGQAKQETQYF. CDR3 DNA sequence: TGTGCCAGCAGCTTAGGGCAGGCGAAACAAGAGACCCAGTACTTC. The V call is TRBV11-2, the J call TRBJ2-5; D is undetermined. This CDR3 spans 15 amino acids. V lost 1 base to trimming and J lost 2 bases, with 11 bases between them. Germline lookup yields CDR1 SGHAT and CDR2 FQNNGV.

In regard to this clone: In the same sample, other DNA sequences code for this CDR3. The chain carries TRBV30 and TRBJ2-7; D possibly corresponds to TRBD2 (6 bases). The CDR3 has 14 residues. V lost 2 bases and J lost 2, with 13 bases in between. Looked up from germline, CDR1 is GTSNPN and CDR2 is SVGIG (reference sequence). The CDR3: CAWSPGLPPYEQYF. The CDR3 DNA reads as TGTGCCTGGAGTCCAGGACTACCCCCCTACGAGCAGTACTTC.

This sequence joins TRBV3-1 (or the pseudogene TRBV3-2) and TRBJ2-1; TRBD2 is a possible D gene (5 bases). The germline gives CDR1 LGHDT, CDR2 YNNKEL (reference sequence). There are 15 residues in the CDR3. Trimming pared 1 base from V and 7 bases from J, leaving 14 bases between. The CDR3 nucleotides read TGTGCCAGCAGCCAAGGGAGAGGGAGTGCGAATGAGCAGTTCTTC. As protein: CASSQGRGSANEQFF.

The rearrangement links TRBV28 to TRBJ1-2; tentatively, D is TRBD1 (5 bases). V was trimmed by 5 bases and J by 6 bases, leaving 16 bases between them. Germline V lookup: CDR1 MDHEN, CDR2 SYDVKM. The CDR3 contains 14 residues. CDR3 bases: TGTGCCAGCAGTCCCCGACAGAGACCACATGGCTACACCTTC. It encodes CASSPRQRPHGYTF.

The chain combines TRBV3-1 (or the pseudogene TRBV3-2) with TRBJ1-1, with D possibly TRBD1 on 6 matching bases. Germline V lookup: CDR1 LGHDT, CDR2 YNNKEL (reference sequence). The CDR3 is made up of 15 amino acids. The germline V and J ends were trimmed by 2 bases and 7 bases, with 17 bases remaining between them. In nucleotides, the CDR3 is TGTGCCAGCAGCCAACCGGGGGGGGCATCTGATGAAGCTTTCTTT. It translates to CASSQPGGASDEAFF.

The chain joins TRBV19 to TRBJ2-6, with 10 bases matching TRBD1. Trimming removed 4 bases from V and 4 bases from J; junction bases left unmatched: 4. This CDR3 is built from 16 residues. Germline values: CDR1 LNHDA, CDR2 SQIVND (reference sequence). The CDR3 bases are TGTGCCAGTAGTAAGACAGGGGGCCAAGGGGCCAACGTCCTGACTTTC. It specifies CASSKTGGQGANVLTF.

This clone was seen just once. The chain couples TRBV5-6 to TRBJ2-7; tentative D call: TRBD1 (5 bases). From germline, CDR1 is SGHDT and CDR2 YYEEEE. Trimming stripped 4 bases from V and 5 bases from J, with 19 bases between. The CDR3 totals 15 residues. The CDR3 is CASSPGPWMDHEQYF. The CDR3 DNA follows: TGTGCCAGCAGCCCAGGGCCCTGGATGGATCACGAGCAGTACTTC.

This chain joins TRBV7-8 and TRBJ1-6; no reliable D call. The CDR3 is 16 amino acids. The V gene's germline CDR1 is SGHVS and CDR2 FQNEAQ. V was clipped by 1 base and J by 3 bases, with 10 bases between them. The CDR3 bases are TGTGCCAGCAGCTTAGTCGTTCGGAGCTATAATTCACCCCTCCACTTT. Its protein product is CASSLVVRSYNSPLHF.

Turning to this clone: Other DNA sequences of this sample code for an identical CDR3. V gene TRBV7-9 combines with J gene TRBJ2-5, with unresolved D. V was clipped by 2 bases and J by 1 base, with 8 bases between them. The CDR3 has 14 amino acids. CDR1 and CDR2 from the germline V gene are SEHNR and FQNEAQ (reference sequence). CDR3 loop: CASSLLSGQETQYF. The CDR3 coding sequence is TGTGCCAGCAGCTTATTGTCGGGCCAAGAGACCCAGTACTTC. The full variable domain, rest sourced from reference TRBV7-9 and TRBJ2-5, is DTGVSQNPRHKITKRGQNVTFRCDPISEHNRLYWYRQTLGQGPEFLTYFQNEAQLEKSRLLSDRFSAERPKGSFSTLEIQRTEQGDSAMYLCASSLLSGQETQYFGPGTRLLVL.

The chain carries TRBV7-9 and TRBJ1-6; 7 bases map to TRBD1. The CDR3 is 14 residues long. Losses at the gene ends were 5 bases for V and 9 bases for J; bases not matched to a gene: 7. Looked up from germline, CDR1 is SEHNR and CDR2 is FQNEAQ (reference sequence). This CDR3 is CASSARDSGSPLHF. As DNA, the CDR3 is TGTGCCAGCAGCGCCCGGGACAGTGGTTCACCCCTCCACTTT. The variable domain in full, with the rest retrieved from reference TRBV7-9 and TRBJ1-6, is DTGVSQNPRHKITKRGQNVTFRCDPISEHNRLYWYRQTLGQGPEFLTYFQNEAQLEKSRLLSDRFSAERPKGSFSTLEIQRTEQGDSAMYLCASSARDSGSPLHFGNGTRLTVT.

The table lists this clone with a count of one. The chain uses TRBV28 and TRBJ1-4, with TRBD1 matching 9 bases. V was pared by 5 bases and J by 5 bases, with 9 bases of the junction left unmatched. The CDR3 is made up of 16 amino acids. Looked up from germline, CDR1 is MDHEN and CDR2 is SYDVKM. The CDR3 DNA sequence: TGTGCCAGCAGTGCCCCGCCGGGACAGGGCAATGAAAAACTGTTTTTT. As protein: CASSAPPGQGNEKLFF. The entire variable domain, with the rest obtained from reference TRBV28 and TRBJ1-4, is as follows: DVKVTQSSRYLVKRTGEKVFLECVQDMDHENMFWYRQDPGLGLRLIYFSYDVKMKEKGDIPEGYSVSREKKERFSLILESASTNQTSMYLCASSAPPGQGNEKLFFGSGTQLSVL.

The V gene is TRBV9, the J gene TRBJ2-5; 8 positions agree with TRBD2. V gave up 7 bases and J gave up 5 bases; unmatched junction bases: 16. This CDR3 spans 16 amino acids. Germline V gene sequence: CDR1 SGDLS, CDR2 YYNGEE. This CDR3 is CASSETAAGVRETQYF. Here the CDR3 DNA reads TGTGCCAGCTCCGAAACGGCAGCGGGAGTCAGGGAGACCCAGTACTTC. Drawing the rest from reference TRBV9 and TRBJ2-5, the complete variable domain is DSGVTQTPKHLITATGQRVTLRCSPRSGDLSVYWYQQSLDQGLQFLIQYYNGEERAKGNILERFSAQQFPDLHSELNLSSLELGDSALYFCASSETAAGVRETQYFGPGTRLLVL.

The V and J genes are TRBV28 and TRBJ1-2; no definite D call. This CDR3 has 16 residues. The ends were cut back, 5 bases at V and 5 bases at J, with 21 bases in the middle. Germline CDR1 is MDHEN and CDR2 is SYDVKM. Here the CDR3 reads CASSQHPTRTDYGYTF. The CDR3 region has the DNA TGTGCCAGCAGTCAACACCCAACCAGGACTGATTATGGCTACACCTTC.

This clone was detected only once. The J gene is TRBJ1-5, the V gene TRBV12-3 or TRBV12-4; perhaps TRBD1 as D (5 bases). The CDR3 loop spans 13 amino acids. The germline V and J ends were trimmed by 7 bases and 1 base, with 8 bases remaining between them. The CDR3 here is CASTPGSNQPQHF. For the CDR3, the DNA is TGTGCCAGCACCCCAGGGAGCAATCAGCCCCAGCATTTT.

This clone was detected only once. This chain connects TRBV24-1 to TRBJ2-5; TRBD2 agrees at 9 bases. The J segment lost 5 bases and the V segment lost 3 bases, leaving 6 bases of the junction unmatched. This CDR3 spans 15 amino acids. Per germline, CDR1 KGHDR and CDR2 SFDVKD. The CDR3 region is CATSDAGTSRETQYF. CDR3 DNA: TGTGCCACCAGTGATGCCGGGACTAGCCGGGAGACCCAGTACTTC.

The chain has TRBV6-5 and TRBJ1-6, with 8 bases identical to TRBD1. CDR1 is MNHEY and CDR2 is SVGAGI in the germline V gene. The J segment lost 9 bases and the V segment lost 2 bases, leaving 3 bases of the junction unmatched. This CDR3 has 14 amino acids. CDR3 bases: TGTGCCAGCAGTTACGACAGGGGAGGTTCACCCCTCCACTTT. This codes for CASSYDRGGSPLHF.

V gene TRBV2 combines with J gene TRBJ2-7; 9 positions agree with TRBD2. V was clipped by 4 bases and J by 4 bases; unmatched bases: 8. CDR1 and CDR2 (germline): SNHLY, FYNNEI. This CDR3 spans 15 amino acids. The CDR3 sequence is CASSGSGGVNYEQYF. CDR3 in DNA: TGTGCCAGCAGTGGTAGCGGGGGTGTTAATTACGAGCAGTACTTC.